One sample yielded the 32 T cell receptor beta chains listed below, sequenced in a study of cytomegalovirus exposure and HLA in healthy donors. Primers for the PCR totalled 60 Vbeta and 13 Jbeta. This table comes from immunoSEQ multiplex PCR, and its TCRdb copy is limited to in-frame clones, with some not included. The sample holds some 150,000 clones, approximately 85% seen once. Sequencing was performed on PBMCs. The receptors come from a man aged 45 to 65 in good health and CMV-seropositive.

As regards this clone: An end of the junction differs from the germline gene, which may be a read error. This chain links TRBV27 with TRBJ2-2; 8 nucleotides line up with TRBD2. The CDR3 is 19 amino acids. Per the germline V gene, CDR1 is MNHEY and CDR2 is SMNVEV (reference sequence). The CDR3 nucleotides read TGTACCAGCAGTCGCAGAGGGGTAGCGGGACTTCGACCCACCGGGGAGCTGTTTTTT. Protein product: CTSSRRGVAGLRPTGELFF.

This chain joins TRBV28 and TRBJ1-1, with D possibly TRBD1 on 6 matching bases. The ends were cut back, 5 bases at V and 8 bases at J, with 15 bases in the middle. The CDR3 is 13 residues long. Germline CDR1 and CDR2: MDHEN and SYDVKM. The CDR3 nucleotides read TGTGCCAGCAGTATCCCCGGGACACGCGAAGCTTTCTTT. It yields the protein CASSIPGTREAFF.

CDR3 in amino acids: CTSSQEREREGRGANVLTF. In DNA, the CDR3 is TGCACCAGCAGCCAAGAACGGGAGCGGGAGGGCCGTGGGGCCAACGTCCTGACTTTC. This chain connects TRBV1 to TRBJ2-6; TRBD2 is the table's D call and was not checked against the DNA. TRBV1 is described as a pseudogene. The CDR3 has 19 residues.

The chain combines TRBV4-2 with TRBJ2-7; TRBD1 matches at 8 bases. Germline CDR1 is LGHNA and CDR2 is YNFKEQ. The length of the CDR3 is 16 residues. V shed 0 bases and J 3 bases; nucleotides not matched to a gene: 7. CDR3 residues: CASSQDQQGANYEQYF. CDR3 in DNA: TGTGCCAGCAGCCAAGATCAGCAGGGGGCAAACTACGAGCAGTACTTC.

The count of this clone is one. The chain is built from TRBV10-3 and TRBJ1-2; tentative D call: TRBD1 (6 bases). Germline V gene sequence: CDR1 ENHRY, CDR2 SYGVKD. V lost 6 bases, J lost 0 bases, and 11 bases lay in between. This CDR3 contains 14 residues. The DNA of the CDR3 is TGTGCCATCAGGGTTGGGGGCTCTAACTATGGCTACACCTTC. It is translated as CAIRVGGSNYGYTF.

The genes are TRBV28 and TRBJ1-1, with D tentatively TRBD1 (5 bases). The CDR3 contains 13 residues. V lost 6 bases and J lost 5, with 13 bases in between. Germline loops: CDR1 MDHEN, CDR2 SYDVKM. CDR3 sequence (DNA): TGTGCCAGCAGGGCTGGGACTCGAACTGAAGCTTTCTTT. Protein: CASRAGTRTEAFF.

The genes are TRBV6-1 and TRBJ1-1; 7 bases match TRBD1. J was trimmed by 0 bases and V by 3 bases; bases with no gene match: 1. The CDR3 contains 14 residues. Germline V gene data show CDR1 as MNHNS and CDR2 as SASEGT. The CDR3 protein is CASSDDRVNTEAFF. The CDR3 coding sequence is TGTGCCAGCAGTGATGACAGGGTGAACACTGAAGCTTTCTTT.

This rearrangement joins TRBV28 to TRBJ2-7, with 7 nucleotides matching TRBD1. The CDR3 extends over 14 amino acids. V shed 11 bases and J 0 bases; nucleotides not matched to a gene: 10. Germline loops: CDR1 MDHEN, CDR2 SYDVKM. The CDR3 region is CAAKGDRSSYEQYF. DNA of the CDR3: TGTGCCGCCAAGGGGGACAGATCCTCCTACGAGCAGTACTTC.

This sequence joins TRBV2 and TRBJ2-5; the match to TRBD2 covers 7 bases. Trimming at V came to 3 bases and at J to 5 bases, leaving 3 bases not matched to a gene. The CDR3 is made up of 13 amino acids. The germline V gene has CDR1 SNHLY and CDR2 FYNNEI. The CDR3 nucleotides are TGTGCCAGCAGTGATCGGGGAGGGGAGACCCAGTACTTC. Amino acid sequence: CASSDRGGETQYF.

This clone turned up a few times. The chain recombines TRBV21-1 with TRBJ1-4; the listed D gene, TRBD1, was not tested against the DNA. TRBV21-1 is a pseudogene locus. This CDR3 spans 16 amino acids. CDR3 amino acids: CASSRETGQRSEKLFF. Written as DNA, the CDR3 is TGTGCCAGCAGCAGGGAGACAGGGCAACGGAGTGAAAAACTGTTTTTT.

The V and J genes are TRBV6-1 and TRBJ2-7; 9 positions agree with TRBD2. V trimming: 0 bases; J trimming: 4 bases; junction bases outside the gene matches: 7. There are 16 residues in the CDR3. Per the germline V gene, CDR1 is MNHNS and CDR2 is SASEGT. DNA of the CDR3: TGTGCCAGCAGTGAAGCAGTTAGCGGGAGCGCATACGAGCAGTACTTC. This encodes CASSEAVSGSAYEQYF.

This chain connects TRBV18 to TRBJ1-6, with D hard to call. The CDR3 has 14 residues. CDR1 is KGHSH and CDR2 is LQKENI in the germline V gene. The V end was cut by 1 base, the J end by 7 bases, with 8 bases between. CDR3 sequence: CASSPRRENSPLHF. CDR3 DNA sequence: TGTGCCAGCTCACCACGACGGGAAAATTCACCCCTCCACTTT.

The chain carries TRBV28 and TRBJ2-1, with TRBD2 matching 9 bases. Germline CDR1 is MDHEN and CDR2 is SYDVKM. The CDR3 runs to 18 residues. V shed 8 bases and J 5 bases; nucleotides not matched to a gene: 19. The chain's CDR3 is CASFTIGRMGLANNEQFF. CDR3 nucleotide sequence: TGTGCCAGCTTTACTATCGGACGGATGGGACTAGCCAACAATGAGCAGTTCTTC.

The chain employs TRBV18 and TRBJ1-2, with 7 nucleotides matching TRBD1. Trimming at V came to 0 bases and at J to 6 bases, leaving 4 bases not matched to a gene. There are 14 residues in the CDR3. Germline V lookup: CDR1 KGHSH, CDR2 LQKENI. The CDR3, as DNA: TGTGCCAGCTCACCACCCCAGGGGGGCGATGGCTACACCTTC. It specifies CASSPPQGGDGYTF.

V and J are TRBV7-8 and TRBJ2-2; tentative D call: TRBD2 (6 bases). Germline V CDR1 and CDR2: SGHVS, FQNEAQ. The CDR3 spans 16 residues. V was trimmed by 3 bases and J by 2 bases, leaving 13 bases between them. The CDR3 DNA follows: TGTGCCAGCAGCTTTCTGGGAGCGGGCAACACCGGGGAGCTGTTTTTT. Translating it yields CASSFLGAGNTGELFF.

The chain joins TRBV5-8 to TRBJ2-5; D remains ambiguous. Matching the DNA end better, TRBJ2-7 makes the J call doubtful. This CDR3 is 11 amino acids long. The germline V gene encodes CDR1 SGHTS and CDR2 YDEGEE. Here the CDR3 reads CASSFTYEQYF. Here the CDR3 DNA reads TGTGCCAGCAGCTTTACTTACGAGCAGTACTTC.

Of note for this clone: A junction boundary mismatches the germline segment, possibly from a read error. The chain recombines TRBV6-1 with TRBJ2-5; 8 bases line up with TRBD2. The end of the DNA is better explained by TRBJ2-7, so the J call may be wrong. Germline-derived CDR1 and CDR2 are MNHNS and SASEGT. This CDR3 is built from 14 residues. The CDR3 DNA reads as TGTGCCAGCAATGAAGCGGGGGCCTCCTACGAGCAGTACTTC. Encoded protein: CASNEAGASYEQYF.

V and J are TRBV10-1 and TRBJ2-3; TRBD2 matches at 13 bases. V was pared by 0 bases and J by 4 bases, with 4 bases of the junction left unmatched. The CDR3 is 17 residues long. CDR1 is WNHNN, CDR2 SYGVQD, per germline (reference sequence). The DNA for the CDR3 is TGCGCCAGCAGTGAGTCCGGACTAGCGGGAGTGTCAGATACGCAGTATTTT. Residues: CASSESGLAGVSDTQYF.

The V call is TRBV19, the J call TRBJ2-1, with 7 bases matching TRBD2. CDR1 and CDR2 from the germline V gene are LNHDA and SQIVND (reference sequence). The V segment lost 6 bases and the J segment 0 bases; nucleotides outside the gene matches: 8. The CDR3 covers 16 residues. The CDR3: CASRTTSASSYNEQFF. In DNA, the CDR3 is TGTGCCAGTAGAACCACTAGCGCAAGCTCCTACAATGAGCAGTTCTTC.

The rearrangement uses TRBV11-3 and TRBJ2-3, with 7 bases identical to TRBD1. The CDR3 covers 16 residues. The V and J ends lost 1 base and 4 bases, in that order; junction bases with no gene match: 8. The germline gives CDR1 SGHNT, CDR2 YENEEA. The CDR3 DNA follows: TGTGCCAGCAGCTTAGGGACAGGATACAAGGCAGATACGCAGTATTTT. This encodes CASSLGTGYKADTQYF.

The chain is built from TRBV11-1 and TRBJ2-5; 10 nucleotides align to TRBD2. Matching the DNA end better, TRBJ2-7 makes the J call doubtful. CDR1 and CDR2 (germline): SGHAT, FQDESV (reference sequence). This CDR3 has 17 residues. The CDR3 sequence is CASSLRMGTSVFYEQYF. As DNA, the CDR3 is TGTGCCAGCAGCTTAAGAATGGGGACTAGCGTCTTCTACGAGCAGTACTTC.

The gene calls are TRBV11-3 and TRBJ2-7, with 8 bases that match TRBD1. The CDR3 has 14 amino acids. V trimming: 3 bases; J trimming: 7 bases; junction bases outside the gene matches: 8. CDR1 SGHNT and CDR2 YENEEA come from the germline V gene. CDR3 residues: CASSLTGDFGEQYF. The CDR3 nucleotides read TGTGCCAGCAGCTTGACAGGGGACTTTGGGGAGCAGTACTTC.

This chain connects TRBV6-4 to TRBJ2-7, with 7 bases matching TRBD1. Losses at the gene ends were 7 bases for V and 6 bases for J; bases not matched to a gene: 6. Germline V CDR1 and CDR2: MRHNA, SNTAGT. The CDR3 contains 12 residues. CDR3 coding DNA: TGTGCCAGCAACAGACAGGGAATCGAGCAGTACTTC. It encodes CASNRQGIEQYF.

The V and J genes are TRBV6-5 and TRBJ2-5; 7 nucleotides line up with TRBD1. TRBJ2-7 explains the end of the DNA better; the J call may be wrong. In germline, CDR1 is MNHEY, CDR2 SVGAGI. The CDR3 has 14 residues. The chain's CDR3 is CASSPDRVKGEQYF. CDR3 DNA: TGTGCCAGCTCGCCCGACAGGGTAAAAGGCGAGCAGTACTTC.

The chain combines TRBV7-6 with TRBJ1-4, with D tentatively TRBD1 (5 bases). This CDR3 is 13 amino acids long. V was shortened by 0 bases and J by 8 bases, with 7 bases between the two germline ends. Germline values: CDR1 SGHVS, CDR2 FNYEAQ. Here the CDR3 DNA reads TGTGCCAGCAGCTTAGCTCGGGGGGAAAAACTGTTTTTT. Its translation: CASSLARGEKLFF. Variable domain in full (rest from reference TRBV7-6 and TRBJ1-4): GAGVSQSPRYKVTKRGQDVALRCDPISGHVSLYWYRQALGQGPEFLTYFNYEAQQDKSGLPNDRFSAERPEGSISTLTIQRTEQRDSAMYRCASSLARGEKLFFGSGTQLSVL.

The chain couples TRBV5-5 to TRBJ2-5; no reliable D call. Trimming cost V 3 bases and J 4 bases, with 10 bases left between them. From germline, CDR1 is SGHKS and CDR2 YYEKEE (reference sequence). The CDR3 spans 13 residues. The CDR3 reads CASSSPPPETQYF. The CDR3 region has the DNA TGTGCCAGCAGCTCTCCTCCCCCAGAGACCCAGTACTTC.

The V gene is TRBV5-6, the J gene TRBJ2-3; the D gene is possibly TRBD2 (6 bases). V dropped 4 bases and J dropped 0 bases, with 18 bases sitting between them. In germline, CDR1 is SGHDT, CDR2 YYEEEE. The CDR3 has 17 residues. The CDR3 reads CASSGKLRGTSTDTQYF. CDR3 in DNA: TGTGCCAGCAGCGGAAAATTGCGGGGAACTAGCACAGATACGCAGTATTTT. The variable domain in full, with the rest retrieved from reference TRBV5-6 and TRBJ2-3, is DAGVTQSPTHLIKTRGQQVTLRCSPKSGHDTVSWYQQALGQGPQFIFQYYEEEERQRGNFPDRFSGHQFPNYSSELNVNALLLGDSALYLCASSGKLRGTSTDTQYFGPGTRLTVL.

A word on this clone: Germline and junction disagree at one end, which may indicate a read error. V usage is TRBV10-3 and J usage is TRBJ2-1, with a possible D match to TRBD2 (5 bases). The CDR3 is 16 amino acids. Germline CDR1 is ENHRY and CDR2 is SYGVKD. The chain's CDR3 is CASLRSGALSDNEQFF. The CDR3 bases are TGTGCCAGTCTCCGGAGCGGAGCGCTCTCCGACAATGAGCAGTTCTTC.

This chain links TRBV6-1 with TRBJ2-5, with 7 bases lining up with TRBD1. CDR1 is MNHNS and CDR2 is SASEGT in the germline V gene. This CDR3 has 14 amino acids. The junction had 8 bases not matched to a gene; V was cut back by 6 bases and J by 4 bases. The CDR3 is CASSQGVGGETQYF. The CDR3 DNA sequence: TGTGCCAGCAGCCAGGGGGTTGGAGGAGAGACCCAGTACTTC.

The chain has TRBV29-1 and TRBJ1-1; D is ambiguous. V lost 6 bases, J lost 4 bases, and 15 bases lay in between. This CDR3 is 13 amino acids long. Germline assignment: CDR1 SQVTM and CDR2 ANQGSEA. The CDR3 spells CSVTTTLGTEAFF. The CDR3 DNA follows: TGCAGCGTGACAACGACGTTGGGCACTGAAGCTTTCTTT. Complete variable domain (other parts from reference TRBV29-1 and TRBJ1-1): SAVISQKPSRDICQRGTSLTIQCQVDSQVTMMFWYRQQPGQSLTLIATANQGSEATYESGFVIDKFPISRPNLTFSTLTVSNMSPEDSSIYLCSVTTTLGTEAFFGQGTRLTVV.

CDR3 residues: CASSQQGQGGNTIYF. CDR3 in DNA: TGTGCCAGCAGCCAACAGGGACAGGGGGGAAACACCATATATTTT. The chain couples TRBV7-2 to TRBJ1-3; 10 bases match TRBD1. Germline lookup yields CDR1 SGHTA and CDR2 FQGNSA. This CDR3 has 15 residues. V dropped 5 bases and J dropped 4; count of bases not matched to a gene: 5. The full variable domain, in which reference TRBV7-2 and TRBJ1-3 provide the parts outside the CDR3, is GAGVSQSPSNKVTEKGKDVELRCDPISGHTALYWYRQSLGQGLEFLIYFQGNSAPDKSGLPSDRFSAERTGGSVSTLTIQRTQQEDSAVYLCASSQQGQGGNTIYFGEGSWLTVV.

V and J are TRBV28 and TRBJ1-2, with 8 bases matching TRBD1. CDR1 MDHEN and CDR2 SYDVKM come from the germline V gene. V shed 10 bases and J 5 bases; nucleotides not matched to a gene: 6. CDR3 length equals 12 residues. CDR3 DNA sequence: TGTGCCATAAGAACAGGGGGTTATGGCTACACCTTC. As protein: CAIRTGGYGYTF.